This TCR beta chain was observed in a study of blood T cell repertoires in COVID-19 (TCRdb year 2020). Broadly, across the study: Samples covering the acute and convalescent phases of COVID-19 were provided by collaborators in the United States, Italy and Spain. The material from the prospective study consisted of cDNA or gDNA derived from T cells, B-cell-depleted T cells, or PBMCs. The dataset comprised deeply sampled blood TCRbeta repertoires from subjects exposed to, actively infected with, or recovered from COVID-19. The repertoires were made available in a free public database intended to serve as a resource for research on the immune response to SARS-CoV-2. Samples were obtained from the ongoing ImmuneRACE study (first 160 participants) and from over 1,000 subjects provided by 6 global collaborators. The sample metadata nearly always contained a de-identified subject ID, COVID-19 status, age in years and sex. Where available, HLA class I and class II types were obtained from metadata supplied by the sample provider rather than from assay-based typing.

Taken from cysteine to phenylalanine, the CDR3 has 16 residues. Only the CDR3 portion is preserved as DNA: 48 bases, with reading frame beginning at the first base. V is pruned by 4 bases and J by 5 bases, leaving 10 bases of the junction without a gene match. The germline V gene provides CDR1 SGHTA and CDR2 FQGNSA. Here is what the overall study found, with its caveats: How much clinical and demographic metadata was included differed by source and by participant, and the metadata was provided uncurated.

Each collaborating institution followed its own protocols to collect whole blood in K2EDTA tubes. For TCRbeta analysis, collaborators shipped samples in one of three forms: frozen whole blood, isolated PBMCs, or DNA extracted from either of those sample types. Regarding this clone: It has no known antigen specificity. No much larger clone exists at a distance of one base, and base qualities are not known.

TCRbeta CDR3 regions were amplified from genomic DNA using the immunoSEQ Assay, a bias-controlled multiplex PCR. The original methods were these. The number of nucleated cells in each sample was estimated from the amplification of reference gene primers within the assay. To quantify the absolute abundance of each unique TCRbeta CDR3 rearrangement, sequence reads were collapsed and filtered. Productive Simpson clonality was computed per sample as the square root of Simpson's diversity index over productive rearrangements. Held by TCRdb, this immuneACCESS table contains in-frame sequences only and omits some clones. Under half of the omission traces to an unresolved V gene where checked; the cause of the rest is unknown. V and J calls plus clone size are reproduced from that table; the DNA served to infer D and trimming. The sample table shows 260,000 or so clones, and roughly 88% are seen once. 0.7% of the sample comes from the top ten.

Recombination joined TRBV7-2 with TRBJ2-3, with 9 junctional bases fitting TRBD2. The material sequenced was peripheral blood. This sequence was found in a human donor in a cohort sampled during active COVID-19. In nucleotide form, the sequence is TGTGCCAGCAGCTCCTTCCTAGCGGGGTGGGGAGATACGCAGTATTTT. The translation is CASSSFLAGWGDTQYF.